This TCR beta chain was profiled in a study of cytomegalovirus exposure and HLA in healthy donors. Study conclusions and caveats: By a later analysis, the bulk of CMV-associated TCR beta chains appeared HLA-restricted.

Primers included in the PCR were 60 Vbeta and 13 Jbeta primers. Some clones are missing from TCRdb's copy, which holds only in-frame ones; the method was immunoSEQ multiplex PCR. The table shows some 110,000 clones, with 70% to 85% occurring only once. Of note for this clone: Its antigen is undetermined.

This CDR3 has 13 amino acids. Germline CDR1 reads MNHEY; CDR2 reads SVGAGI. V was clipped by 6 bases and J by 6 bases; unmatched bases: 8. The source of this sequence is a man aged 45-65 years in good health and CMV-seropositive. The chain has TRBV6-5 and TRBJ2-7, with 7 nucleotides matching TRBD1. Specimen: PBMCs. The CDR3 loop reads CASRRTGEGEQYF. As DNA, the CDR3 is TGTGCCAGCAGACGTACAGGGGAAGGCGAGCAGTACTTC.